This TCR beta chain was sequenced for a study of identical twins. Notes on the study in general: Insertion counts were lower in abundant cord blood beta clonotypes, a trend that memory repertoires did not show. Analyses of zero insertions could, in part, be confounded by invariant MAIT and iNKT cells.

CDR3 length: 12 residues. The ends were cut back, 5 bases at V and 11 bases at J, with 15 bases in the middle. The sample holds a few counts of this clonotype. Its antigen is currently unknown. TCRdb re-called the 5' RACE reads through MiXCR, storing one row per CDR3 protein. The sample has about 690,000 distinct CDR3 sequences, 20% to 25% seen once. The same specimen was also included in a second study, on T cells expressing NK-cell markers.

This TCR came from a woman aged 18-35 years in good health. The V and J genes are TRBV12-3 or TRBV12-4 and TRBJ1-2; D uncertain. Sequenced: PBMCs. For the CDR3, the DNA is TGTGCCAGCAGTGGAACCCCGGCCCCGTACACCTTC. Protein sequence: CASSGTPAPYTF.